This T cell receptor (beta chain) was sequenced for a study of T-cell memory formation after mild COVID-19. Germline-derived CDR1 and CDR2 are SGHRS and YFSETQ. This CDR3 has 15 amino acids. V trimming: 4 bases; J trimming: 1 base; junction bases outside the gene matches: 5. TCRdb passed the 5' RACE reads through MiXCR, listing each CDR3 protein once. The repertoire holds 50,000 or so distinct CDR3 sequences, with around 30% as singletons. This clonotype was observed a few times. The rearrangement joins TRBV5-1 to TRBJ2-3; TRBD1 matches 8 bases. What was sequenced was PBMCs or a T cell subset sorted from them (not recorded which). The TCR comes from a man aged 18 to 35 who had mild COVID-19 (a few samples of this study predate the infection). Cell type and time point are not known. CDR3 DNA sequence: TGCGCCAGCAGCCCCGGGACAGGTGGCACAGATACGCAGTATTTT. It codes for CASSPGTGGTDTQYF.